This TCR beta chain emerged from a study of CD8+ T cells in alopecia areata. Study-wide results and caveats: In lesional scalp, particularly from alopecia totalis/universalis, clonality was higher than in normal scalp. The study found tofacitinib significantly decreased scalp clonality and expanded CD8+ clones among the top 100.

In regard to this clone: Its antigen is as yet unknown. Other DNA sequences within the sample encode an identical CDR3.

The length of the CDR3 is 13 residues. Trimming shortened V by 4 bases and J by 0 bases, and 9 bases separated the two germline ends. The germline gives CDR1 GTSNPN, CDR2 SVGIG (reference sequence). The treatment is: oral pan-JAK inhibitor, 5-10 mg twice daily. The authors extracted RNA and reverse transcribed it into cDNA as the sequencing template. Here immunoSEQ multiplex PCR was the method, and the copy in TCRdb shows in-frame clones only, minus some. The data contain about 270,000 clones, 60% of them singletons. V is TRBV30 and J is TRBJ1-1, with D perhaps matching TRBD1 (6 bases). The sequencing here drew on CD4+ T cells sorted from blood, taken around week 54, from a patient treated with tofacitinib. The TCR comes from a human donor with alopecia areata. The CDR3 DNA reads TGTGCCTGGACTGGGACATTGAACACTGAAGCTTTCTTT. This gives the protein CAWTGTLNTEAFF.